This T cell receptor beta chain was retrieved from a study of blood T cell repertoires in COVID-19. Looking at the study overall: Samples came from the United States, Italy and Spain, spanning acute and convalescent COVID-19. T cells, B-cell-depleted T cells, or PBMCs supplied cDNA or gDNA.

How the authors handled the data: Reference gene primers were amplified, and this amplification served to estimate nucleated cell counts. Clones were sequenced by immunoSEQ multiplex PCR, and TCRdb holds only the in-frame ones, with some missing. That table is the source of V, J and clone size, and D and trimming were worked out from the DNA. The profile shows about 42,000 clones, roughly 80% of them singletons. Germline CDR1 is SQVTM and CDR2 is ANQGSEA. The CDR3 is 15 residues long. Germline trimming cut 6 bases from V and 4 bases from J; bases unmatched to any gene: 9. Source material: peripheral blood. This sequence was found in a woman aged 80 or over with acute or convalescent COVID-19. This chain connects TRBV29-1 to TRBJ2-2, with 9 bases lining up with TRBD1. DNA for the CDR3: TGCAGCGTCCCGGGACAGGGAGTGCGCACCGGGGAGCTGTTTTTT. Its translation is CSVPGQGVRTGELFF.